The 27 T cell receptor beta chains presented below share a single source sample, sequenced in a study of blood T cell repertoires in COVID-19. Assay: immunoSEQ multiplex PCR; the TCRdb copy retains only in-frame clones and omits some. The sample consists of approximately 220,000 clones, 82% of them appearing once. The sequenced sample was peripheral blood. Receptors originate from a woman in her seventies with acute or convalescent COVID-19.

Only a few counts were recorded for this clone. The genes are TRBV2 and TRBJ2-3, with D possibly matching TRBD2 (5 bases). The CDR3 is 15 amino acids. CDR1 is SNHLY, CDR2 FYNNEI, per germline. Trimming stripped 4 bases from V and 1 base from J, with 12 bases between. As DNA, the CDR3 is TGTGCCAGCAGTGTACTAGGAGGTGGCACAGATACGCAGTATTTT. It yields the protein CASSVLGGGTDTQYF.

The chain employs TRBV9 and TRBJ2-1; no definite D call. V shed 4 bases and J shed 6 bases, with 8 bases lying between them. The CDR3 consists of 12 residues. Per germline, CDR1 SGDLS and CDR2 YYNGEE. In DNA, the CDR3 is TGTGCCAGCAGCCCTCACGGCAATGAGCAGTTCTTC. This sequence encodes CASSPHGNEQFF.

CDR3 nucleotide sequence: TGTGCCAGCAGCTTAGGGGACTACCCTCAAACGGAGACCCAGTACTTC. Its translation is CASSLGDYPQTETQYF. The V call is TRBV7-2, the J call TRBJ2-5, with 7 bases lining up with TRBD2. V gave up 1 base and J gave up 5 bases; unmatched junction bases: 10. The CDR3 has 16 amino acids. CDR1 SGHTA and CDR2 FQGNSA come from the germline V gene.

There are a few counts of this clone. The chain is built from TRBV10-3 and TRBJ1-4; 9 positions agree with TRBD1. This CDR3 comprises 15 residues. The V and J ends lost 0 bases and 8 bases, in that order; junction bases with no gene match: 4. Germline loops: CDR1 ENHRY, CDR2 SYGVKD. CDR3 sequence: CAISESGTGKEKLFF. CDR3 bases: TGTGCCATCAGTGAGTCCGGGACAGGGAAGGAAAAACTGTTTTTT.

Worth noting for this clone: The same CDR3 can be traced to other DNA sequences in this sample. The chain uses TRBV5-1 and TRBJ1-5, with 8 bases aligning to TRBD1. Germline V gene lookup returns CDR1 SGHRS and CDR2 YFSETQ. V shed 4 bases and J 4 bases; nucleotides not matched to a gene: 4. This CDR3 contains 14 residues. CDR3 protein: CASSPGQANQPQHF. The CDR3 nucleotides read TGCGCCAGCAGCCCGGGACAGGCTAATCAGCCCCAGCATTTT. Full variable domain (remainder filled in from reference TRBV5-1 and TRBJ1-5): KAGVTQTPRYLIKTRGQQVTLSCSPISGHRSVSWYQQTPGQGLQFLFEYFSETQRNKGNFPGRFSGRQFSNSRSEMNVSTLELGDSALYLCASSPGQANQPQHFGDGTRLSIL.

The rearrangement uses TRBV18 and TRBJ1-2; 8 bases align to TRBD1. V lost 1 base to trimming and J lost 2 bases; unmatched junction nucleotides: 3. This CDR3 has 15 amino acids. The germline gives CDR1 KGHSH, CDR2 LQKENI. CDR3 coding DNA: TGTGCCAGCTCACCACAAGGGACAGGAAACTATGGCTACACCTTC. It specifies CASSPQGTGNYGYTF.

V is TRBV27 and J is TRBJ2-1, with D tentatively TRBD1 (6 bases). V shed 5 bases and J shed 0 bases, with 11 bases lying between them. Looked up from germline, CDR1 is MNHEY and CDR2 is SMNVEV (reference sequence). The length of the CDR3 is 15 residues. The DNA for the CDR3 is TGTGCCAGCAGTCCAGACAGGAACTCCTACAATGAGCAGTTCTTC. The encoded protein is CASSPDRNSYNEQFF.

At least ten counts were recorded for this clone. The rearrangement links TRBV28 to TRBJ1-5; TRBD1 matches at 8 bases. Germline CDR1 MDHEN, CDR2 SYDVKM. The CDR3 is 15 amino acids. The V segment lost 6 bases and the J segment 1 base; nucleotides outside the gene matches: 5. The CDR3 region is CASRSQGASNQPQHF. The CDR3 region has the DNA TGTGCCAGCAGGAGCCAGGGGGCGAGCAATCAGCCCCAGCATTTT.

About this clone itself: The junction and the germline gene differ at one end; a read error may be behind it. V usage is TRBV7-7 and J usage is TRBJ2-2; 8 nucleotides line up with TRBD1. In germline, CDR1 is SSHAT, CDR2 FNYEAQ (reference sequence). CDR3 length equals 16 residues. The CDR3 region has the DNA TGTGCTAGCAGCCTTAGATCATGGACAGGGCAGGAGGAGCTGTTTTTT. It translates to CASSLRSWTGQEELFF.

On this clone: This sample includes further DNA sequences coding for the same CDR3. The CDR3 coding sequence is TGTGCCAGCAGCTTAGAAGCCGGGCCCCAGCATTTT. This sequence encodes CASSLEAGPQHF. V is TRBV7-2 and J is TRBJ1-5; D remains unclear. The germline gives CDR1 SGHTA, CDR2 FQGNSA. V dropped 1 base and J dropped 9 bases, with 7 bases sitting between them. This CDR3 spans 12 amino acids.

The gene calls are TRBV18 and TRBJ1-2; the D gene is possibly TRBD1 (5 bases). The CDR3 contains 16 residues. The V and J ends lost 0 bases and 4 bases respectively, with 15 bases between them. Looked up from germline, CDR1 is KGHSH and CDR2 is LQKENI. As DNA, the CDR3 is TGTGCCAGCTCACCACCGTTTCCGGGGGATAGCTATGGCTACACCTTC. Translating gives CASSPPFPGDSYGYTF.

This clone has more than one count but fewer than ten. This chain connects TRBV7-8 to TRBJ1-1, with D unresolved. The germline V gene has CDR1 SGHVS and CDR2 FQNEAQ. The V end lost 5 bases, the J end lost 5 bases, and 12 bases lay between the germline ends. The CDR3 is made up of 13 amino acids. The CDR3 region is CASSPRLWTEAFF. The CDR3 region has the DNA TGTGCCAGCAGCCCCCGGTTGTGGACTGAAGCTTTCTTT.

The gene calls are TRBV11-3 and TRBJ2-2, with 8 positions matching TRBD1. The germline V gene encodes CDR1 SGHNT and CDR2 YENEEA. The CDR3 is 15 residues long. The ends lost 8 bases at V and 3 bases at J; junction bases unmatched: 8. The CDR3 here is CASAKRTGHTGELFF. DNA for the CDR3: TGTGCCAGCGCAAAGAGGACAGGGCACACCGGGGAGCTGTTTTTT.

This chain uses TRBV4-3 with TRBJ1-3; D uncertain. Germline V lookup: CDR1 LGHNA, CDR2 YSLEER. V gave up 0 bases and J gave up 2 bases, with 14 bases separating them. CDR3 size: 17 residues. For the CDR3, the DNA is TGCGCCAGCAGCCAAGATTTCGTAACAGCAACTGGAAACACCATATATTTT. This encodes CASSQDFVTATGNTIYF.

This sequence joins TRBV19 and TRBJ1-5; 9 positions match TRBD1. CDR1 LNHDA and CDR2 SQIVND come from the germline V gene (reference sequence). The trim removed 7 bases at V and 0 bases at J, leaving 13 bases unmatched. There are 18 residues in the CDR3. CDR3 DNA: TGTGCCAGTACCCTGGGGACAGGGAACTCTCCTAGCAATCAGCCCCAGCATTTT. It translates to CASTLGTGNSPSNQPQHF.

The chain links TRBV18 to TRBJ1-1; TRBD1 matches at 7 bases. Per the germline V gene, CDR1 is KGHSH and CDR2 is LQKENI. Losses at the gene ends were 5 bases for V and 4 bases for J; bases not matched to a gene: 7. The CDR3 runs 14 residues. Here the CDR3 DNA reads TGTGCCAGCTCAGGAATGACAGGGCCCACTGAAGCTTTCTTT. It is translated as CASSGMTGPTEAFF.

The CDR3 protein is CAWSRGAASSGNTIYF. The CDR3 nucleotides read TGTGCCTGGAGTCGGGGGGCAGCAAGCTCTGGAAACACCATATATTTT. The rearrangement uses TRBV30 and TRBJ1-3; D is perhaps TRBD1 (6 bases). The CDR3 is 16 amino acids. V lost 2 bases and J 0 bases, leaving 14 bases between the germline ends. CDR1 is GTSNPN and CDR2 is SVGIG in the germline V gene (reference sequence).

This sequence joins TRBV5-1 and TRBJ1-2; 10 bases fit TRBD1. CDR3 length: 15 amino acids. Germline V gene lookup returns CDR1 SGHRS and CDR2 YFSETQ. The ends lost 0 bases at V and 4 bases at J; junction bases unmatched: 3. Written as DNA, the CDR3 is TGCGCCAGCAGCTTGGGTGGGACAGGGGCCTATGGCTACACCTTC. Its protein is CASSLGGTGAYGYTF.

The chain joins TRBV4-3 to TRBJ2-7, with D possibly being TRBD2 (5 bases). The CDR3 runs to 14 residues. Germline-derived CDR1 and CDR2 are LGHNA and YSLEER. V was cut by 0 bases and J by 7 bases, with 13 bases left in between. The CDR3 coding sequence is TGCGCCAGCAGCCAAGATCGGGGTCCCTGGGAGCAGTACTTC. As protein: CASSQDRGPWEQYF.

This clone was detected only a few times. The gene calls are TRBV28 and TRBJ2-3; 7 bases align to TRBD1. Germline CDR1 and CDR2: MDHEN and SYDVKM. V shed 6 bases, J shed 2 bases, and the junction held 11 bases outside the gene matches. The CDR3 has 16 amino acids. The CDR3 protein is CASSSRTGESTDTQYF. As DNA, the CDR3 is TGTGCCAGCAGCAGCCGGACAGGAGAGTCCACAGATACGCAGTATTTT. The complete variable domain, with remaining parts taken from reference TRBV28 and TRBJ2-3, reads DVKVTQSSRYLVKRTGEKVFLECVQDMDHENMFWYRQDPGLGLRLIYFSYDVKMKEKGDIPEGYSVSREKKERFSLILESASTNQTSMYLCASSSRTGESTDTQYFGPGTRLTVL.

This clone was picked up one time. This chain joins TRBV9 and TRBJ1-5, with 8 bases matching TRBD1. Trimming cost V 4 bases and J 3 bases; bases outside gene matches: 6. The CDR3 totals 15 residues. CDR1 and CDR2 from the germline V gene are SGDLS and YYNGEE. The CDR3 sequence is CASSPQGGINQPQHF. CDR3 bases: TGTGCCAGCAGCCCACAGGGGGGTATCAATCAGCCCCAGCATTTT.

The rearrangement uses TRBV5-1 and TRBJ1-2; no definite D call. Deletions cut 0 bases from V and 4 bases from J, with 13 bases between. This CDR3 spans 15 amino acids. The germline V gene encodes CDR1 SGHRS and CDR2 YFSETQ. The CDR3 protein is CASSLDGSRFYGYTF. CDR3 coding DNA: TGCGCCAGCAGCTTGGACGGGAGCCGCTTCTATGGCTACACCTTC. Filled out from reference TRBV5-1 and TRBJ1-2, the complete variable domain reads KAGVTQTPRYLIKTRGQQVTLSCSPISGHRSVSWYQQTPGQGLQFLFEYFSETQRNKGNFPGRFSGRQFSNSRSEMNVSTLELGDSALYLCASSLDGSRFYGYTFGSGTRLTVV.

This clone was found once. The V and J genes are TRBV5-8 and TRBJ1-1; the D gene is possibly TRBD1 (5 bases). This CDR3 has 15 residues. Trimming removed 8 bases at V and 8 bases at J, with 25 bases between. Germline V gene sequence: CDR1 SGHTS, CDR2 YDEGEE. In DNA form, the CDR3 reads TGTGCCAGTAGCAGCCGCCCAGGACGGCGGGGGGAAGCTTTCTTT. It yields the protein CASSSRPGRRGEAFF.

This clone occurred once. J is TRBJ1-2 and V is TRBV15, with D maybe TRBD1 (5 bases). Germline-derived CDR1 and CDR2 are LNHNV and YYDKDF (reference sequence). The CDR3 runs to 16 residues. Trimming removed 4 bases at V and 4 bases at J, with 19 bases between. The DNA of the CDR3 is TGTGCCACCAGCAAAGAAAGACAGCGCACCGGCTATGGCTACACCTTC. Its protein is CATSKERQRTGYGYTF.

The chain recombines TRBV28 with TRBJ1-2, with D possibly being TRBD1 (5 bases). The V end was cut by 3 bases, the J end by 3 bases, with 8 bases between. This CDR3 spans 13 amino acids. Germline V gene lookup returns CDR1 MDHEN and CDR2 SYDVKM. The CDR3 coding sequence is TGTGCCAGCAGTTTTGGGGGGGACTATGGCTACACCTTC. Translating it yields CASSFGGDYGYTF.

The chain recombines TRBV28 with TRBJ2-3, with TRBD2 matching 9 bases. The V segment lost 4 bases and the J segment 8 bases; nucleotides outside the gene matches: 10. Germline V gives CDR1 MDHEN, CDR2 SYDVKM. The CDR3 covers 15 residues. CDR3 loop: CASSSPGLAGITQYF. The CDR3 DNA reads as TGTGCCAGCAGTTCGCCGGGACTAGCCGGGATTACGCAGTATTTT. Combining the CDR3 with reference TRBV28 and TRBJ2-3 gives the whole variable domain DVKVTQSSRYLVKRTGEKVFLECVQDMDHENMFWYRQDPGLGLRLIYFSYDVKMKEKGDIPEGYSVSREKKERFSLILESASTNQTSMYLCASSSPGLAGITQYFGPGTRLTVL.

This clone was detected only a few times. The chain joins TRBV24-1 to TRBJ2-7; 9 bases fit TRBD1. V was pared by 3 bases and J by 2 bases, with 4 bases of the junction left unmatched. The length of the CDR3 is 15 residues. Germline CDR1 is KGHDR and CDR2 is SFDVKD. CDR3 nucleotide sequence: TGTGCCACCAGTGATACCGGGACAGGGACCTACGAGCAGTACTTC. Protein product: CATSDTGTGTYEQYF.